Included here is one T cell receptor (beta chain) sequence, with context. The data were obtained in a study of CD8+ T cells in alopecia areata. Reverse transcribed after extraction, RNA yielded cDNA as the sequencing template. This table comes from immunoSEQ multiplex PCR, and its TCRdb copy is limited to in-frame clones, with some not included. Here the sample spans more than 95,000 clones, approximately 90% being singletons. Treatment indicated: oral pan-JAK inhibitor, 5-10 mg twice daily. Source: CD8+ T cells sorted from blood, taken between weeks 30 and 35, from a patient treated with tofacitinib. The clonotype originates from a human donor with alopecia areata.

The CDR3 loop reads CAWSLLVGYEQYF. In DNA form, the CDR3 reads TGTGCCTGGAGTCTCCTTGTCGGCTACGAGCAGTACTTC. V and J are TRBV30 and TRBJ2-7; no clear D. With 2 bases removed from V and 3 bases from J, the gap between germline ends came to 11 bases. The CDR3 is 13 residues long. CDR1 is GTSNPN and CDR2 is SVGIG in the germline V gene (reference sequence).